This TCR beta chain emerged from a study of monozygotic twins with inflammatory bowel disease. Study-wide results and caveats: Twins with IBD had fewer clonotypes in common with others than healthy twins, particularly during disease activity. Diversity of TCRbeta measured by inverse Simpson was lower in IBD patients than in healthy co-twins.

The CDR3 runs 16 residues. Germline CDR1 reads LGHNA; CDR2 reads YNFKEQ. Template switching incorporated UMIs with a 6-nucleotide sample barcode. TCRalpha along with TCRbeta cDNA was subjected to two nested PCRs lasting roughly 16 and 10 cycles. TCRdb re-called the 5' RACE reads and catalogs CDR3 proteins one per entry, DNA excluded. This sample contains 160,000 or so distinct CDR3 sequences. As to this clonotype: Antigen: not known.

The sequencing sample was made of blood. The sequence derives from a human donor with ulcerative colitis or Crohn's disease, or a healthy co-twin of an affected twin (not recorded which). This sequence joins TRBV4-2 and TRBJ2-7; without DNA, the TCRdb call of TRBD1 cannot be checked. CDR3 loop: CASSQVSGRGDYEQYF.